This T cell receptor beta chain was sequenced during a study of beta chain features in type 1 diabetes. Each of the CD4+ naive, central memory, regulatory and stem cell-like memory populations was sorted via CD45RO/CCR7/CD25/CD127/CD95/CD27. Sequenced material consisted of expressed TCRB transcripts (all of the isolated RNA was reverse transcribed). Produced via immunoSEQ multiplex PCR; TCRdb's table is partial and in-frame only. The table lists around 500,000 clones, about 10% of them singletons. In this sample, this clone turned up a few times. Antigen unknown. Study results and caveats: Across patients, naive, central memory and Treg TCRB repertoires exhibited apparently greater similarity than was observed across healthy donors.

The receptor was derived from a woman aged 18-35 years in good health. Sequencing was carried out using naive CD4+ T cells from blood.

The CDR3 loop is CASSLQTEREQFF. DNA of the CDR3: TGTGCCAGCAGCCTACAGACGGAGCGAGAGCAGTTCTTC. The rearrangement links TRBV7-2 to TRBJ2-1; D gene unclear. The CDR3 spans 13 residues. Germline V gene lookup returns CDR1 SGHTA and CDR2 FQGNSA. V lost 5 bases and J lost 10, with 15 bases in between.